This T cell receptor (beta chain) comes out of a study of shared clonotypes between healthy human individuals. A note on this clone: Its specificity is unknown.

The CDR3 covers 16 residues. V was clipped by 1 base and J by 2 bases; unmatched bases: 7. The V gene's germline CDR1 is KGHSH and CDR2 LQKENI. The study, taken as a whole, reports: A handful of donors had roughly 5% of their naive CD4 clonotypes in common. The authors expected sequencing depth to affect clonotype sharing among donors.

Source study methods: ImmunoSEQ output lacked quality scores and full-length reads, limiting matched filtering. Assay: immunoSEQ multiplex PCR; the TCRdb copy retains only in-frame clones and omits some. That table is the source of V, J and clone size, and D and trimming were worked out from the DNA. The sample yields 550,000 to 850,000 clones, just under 75% seen once. Source material: memory CD4+ T cells sorted from blood. Subset described: CD45RA-negative fraction. The V call is TRBV18, the J call TRBJ2-7, with 8 bases identical to TRBD1. This TCR derives from a woman in her 30s in good health. Written as DNA, the CDR3 is TGTGCCAGCTCACCACGGGACAGGTTTGCAACCTACGAGCAGTACTTC. Translated, it gives CASSPRDRFATYEQYF.